This T cell receptor beta chain was retrieved from a study of blood T cell repertoires in COVID-19. Across the whole study: Italy, Spain and the United States were the sources of the convalescent and acute COVID-19 samples.

The assay was immunoSEQ multiplex PCR, and TCRdb's table has in-frame clones only and misses some. The sample lists fewer than 200,000 clones; approximately 80% were seen once. Those enrolled in Seattle joined during active infection and were followed longitudinally afterward. Trimming at V came to 6 bases and at J to 0 bases, leaving 4 bases not matched to a gene. The CDR3 loop spans 14 amino acids. Germline V CDR1 and CDR2: MDHEN, SYDVKM. The receptor's source is a woman aged 35 to 49 with COVID-19, enrolled during active disease. This chain uses TRBV28 with TRBJ1-1, with 7 positions matching TRBD1. Sequenced sample: peripheral blood. The DNA for the CDR3 is TGTGCCAGCAGGCCGGGACAGTTGAACACTGAAGCTTTCTTT. This encodes CASRPGQLNTEAFF.